Listed below are T cell receptor beta chains from one sample, sequenced in a study of shared clonotypes between healthy human individuals. Sequencing used immunoSEQ multiplex PCR; TCRdb keeps in-frame clones, though not all of them. The table records 2 million to 2.5 million clones, about 92% of them present only once. Sequenced input: naive CD4+ T cells from PBMCs. These TCRs come from a man younger than 35 in good health. Some clones in this sample may be carry-over from other donors' samples. The CDR3 runs from the conserved cysteine through the conserved F or W. A D gene is named only where the DNA matches it firmly. Rows may omit the clone size; those that give it use once, few, many or a size class.

v_call	d_call	j_call	clone_size	cdr3_aa	cdr3_nt
TRBV6-6	.	TRBJ1-5	.	CASSRDRSNQPQHF	TGTGCCAGCAGTCGTGACAGAAGCAATCAGCCCCAGCATTTT
TRBV28	.	TRBJ2-1	.	CASNSFNEQFF	TGTGCCAGCAACTCTTTCAATGAGCAGTTCTTC
TRBV6-1	TRBD2	TRBJ2-5	.	CASSDRGREWETQYF	TGTGCCAGCAGTGATCGCGGGAGGGAGTGGGAGACCCAGTACTTC
TRBV7-9	TRBD1	TRBJ1-1	.	CATHRAGGFVYPATEAFF	TGTGCCACCCACAGGGCAGGGGGCTTCGTATACCCGGCGACTGAAGCTTTCTTT
TRBV2	.	TRBJ1-5	once	CASSEGLSDQPQHF	TGTGCCAGCAGTGAAGGACTCAGTGATCAGCCCCAGCATTTT
TRBV29-1	.	TRBJ2-4	.	CSVRGQNIQYF	TGCAGCGTTCGTGGCCAAAACATTCAGTACTTC
TRBV7-2	.	TRBJ1-5	.	CASSLVTVEGLHF	TGTGCCAGCAGCTTAGTAACGGTGGAGGGCCTGCATTTT
TRBV30	.	TRBJ2-1	.	CAGGGGNSAGQFF	TGTGCCGGCGGAGGCGGAAATTCGGCGGGGCAGTTCTTC
TRBV7-9	.	TRBJ2-1	.	CASSPRRETNEQFF	TGTGCCAGCAGCCCCCGAAGGGAAACCAATGAGCAGTTCTTC
TRBV28	.	TRBJ1-5	.	CASSLGGAQPQHF	TGTGCCAGCAGTTTAGGGGGGGCTCAGCCCCAGCATTTT
TRBV9	TRBD2	TRBJ2-3	.	CASSVAAGAGTDTQYF	TGTGCCAGCAGCGTAGCGGCGGGAGCGGGCACAGATACGCAGTATTTT
TRBV5-1	.	TRBJ2-2	.	CASSSAMNTGELFF	TGCGCCAGCAGTTCAGCGATGAACACCGGGGAGCTGTTTTTT
TRBV7-2	TRBD2	TRBJ2-3	.	CASSRGLAGPSTQYF	TGTGCCAGCAGCCGAGGACTAGCGGGCCCCTCTACGCAGTATTTT
TRBV28	.	TRBJ1-1	.	CASSPGALGGTEAFF	TGTGCCAGCAGCCCTGGGGCCCTCGGTGGCACTGAAGCTTTCTTT
TRBV7-3	.	TRBJ1-5	.	CASSLEPVQPQHF	TGTGCCAGCAGCTTAGAACCCGTCCAGCCCCAGCATTTT
TRBV7-3	TRBD2	TRBJ2-1	.	CASSLSREGEQFF	TGTGCCAGCAGCTTAAGTAGGGAGGGTGAGCAGTTCTTC
TRBV7-8	.	TRBJ1-2	.	CASSLRVGGTYGYTF	TGTGCCAGCAGCTTACGAGTGGGAGGAACCTATGGCTACACCTTC
TRBV7-2	.	TRBJ2-5	.	CASSLAHPRETQYF	TGTGCCAGCAGCTTAGCGCATCCTAGAGAGACCCAGTACTTC
TRBV5-1	.	TRBJ2-5	.	CASRPLVGVLPEETQYF	TGCGCCAGCAGACCGCTTGTCGGGGTGCTACCTGAAGAGACCCAGTACTTC
TRBV30	.	TRBJ1-4	.	CAWRNIGGTNEKLFF	TGTGCCTGGAGGAACATCGGGGGAACTAATGAAAAACTGTTTTTT
TRBV7-3	TRBD1	TRBJ2-1	.	CASSSQGNEQFF	TGTGCCAGCAGCTCACAGGGGAATGAGCAGTTCTTC
TRBV5-1	TRBD2	TRBJ2-3	few	CASSLKASGASTDTQYF	TGCGCCAGCAGCTTGAAAGCTAGCGGGGCTAGCACAGATACGCAGTATTTT
TRBV5-1	.	TRBJ2-5	.	CASSRGEGALGETQYF	TGCGCCAGCAGCCGAGGTGAGGGCGCCCTTGGAGAGACCCAGTACTTC
TRBV28	.	TRBJ1-1	once	CATRDTLNTEAFF	TGTGCCACCAGGGACACATTGAACACTGAAGCTTTCTTT
TRBV5-4	.	TRBJ1-2	.	CASSANYGYTF	TGTGCCAGCAGCGCCAATTATGGCTACACCTTC
TRBV5-1	TRBD2	TRBJ2-1	.	CASSLEGTRLYNEQFF	TGCGCCAGCAGCTTGGAAGGGACTAGGCTCTACAATGAGCAGTTCTTC
TRBV28	.	TRBJ1-2	.	CASNGRDGYTF	TGTGCCAGCAACGGCAGGGACGGCTACACCTTC
TRBV6-1	TRBD1	TRBJ1-5	.	CASSAEGQSTSRNQPQHF	TGTGCCAGCAGTGCCGAGGGACAGTCAACCAGTAGGAATCAGCCCCAGCATTTT
TRBV7-3	TRBD2	TRBJ2-5	.	CASSKGLAGGEETQYF	TGTGCCAGCAGCAAGGGACTAGCGGGAGGGGAAGAGACCCAGTACTTC
TRBV6-6	.	TRBJ2-3	once	CASSSGNTDTQYF	TGTGCCAGCAGTTCTGGGAACACAGATACGCAGTATTTT
TRBV2	.	TRBJ2-7	.	CASSEVQGYEQYF	TGTGCCAGCAGTGAAGTCCAGGGCTACGAGCAGTACTTC
TRBV4-1	.	TRBJ2-5	.	CASSQDPAGTEQYF	TGCGCCAGCAGCCAAGATCCTGCGGGGACTGAGCAGTACTTC
TRBV27	TRBD2	TRBJ2-7	.	CASSLRLARNGYEQYF	TGTGCCAGCAGTTTACGACTAGCGCGAAACGGCTACGAGCAGTACTTC
TRBV28	.	TRBJ2-3	.	CASSLYTDTQYF	TGTGCCAGCAGTCTATACACAGATACGCAGTATTTT
TRBV5-1	TRBD1	TRBJ2-2	.	CATYTGQLNTGELFF	TGCGCCACCTACACGGGACAGTTGAACACCGGGGAGCTGTTTTTT
TRBV4-1	.	TRBJ1-1	.	CASSLWTASNTEAFF	TGCGCCAGCAGCCTATGGACAGCCTCGAACACTGAAGCTTTCTTT
TRBV7-8	TRBD1	TRBJ2-7	.	CASSTGQGPTYEQYF	TGTGCCAGCAGCACAGGACAGGGACCAACCTACGAGCAGTACTTC
TRBV6-6	.	TRBJ1-5	once	CASRRDTNSNQPQHF	TGTGCCAGCAGACGGGACACAAATAGCAATCAGCCCCAGCATTTT
TRBV18	TRBD1	TRBJ1-1	.	CASSPPSGGWNTEAFF	TGTGCCAGCTCACCACCCTCAGGGGGTTGGAACACTGAAGCTTTCTTT
TRBV10-3	.	TRBJ2-5	.	CAISAGLLKETQYF	TGTGCCATCAGTGCCGGACTTTTAAAAGAGACCCAGTACTTC
TRBV9	TRBD2	TRBJ2-1	.	CASSPGTSGSYNEQFF	TGTGCCAGCAGCCCTGGGACTAGCGGGAGTTACAATGAGCAGTTCTTC
TRBV10-3	.	TRBJ1-2	.	CAISPSGANNYGYTF	TGTGCCATCAGCCCTTCCGGGGCCAATAACTATGGCTACACCTTC
TRBV30	.	TRBJ2-2	.	CACQQGNTGELFF	TGTGCCTGTCAACAGGGGAACACCGGGGAGCTGTTTTTT
TRBV11-2	.	TRBJ1-1	.	CASSPTPRRNTEAFF	TGTGCCAGCAGCCCGACTCCAAGGAGGAACACTGAAGCTTTCTTT
TRBV29-1	TRBD1	TRBJ2-7	once	CSVSQGLRSYEQYF	TGCAGCGTTTCACAGGGGCTACGCTCCTACGAGCAGTACTTC
TRBV28	TRBD1	TRBJ2-2	.	CASSTPGQGPGELFF	TGTGCCAGCAGTACTCCGGGACAGGGGCCCGGGGAGCTGTTTTTT
TRBV19	.	TRBJ2-7	.	CASSESNYEQYF	TGTGCCAGTAGTGAGTCGAACTACGAGCAGTACTTC
TRBV28	TRBD2	TRBJ2-1	.	CASSVGTSGSNEQFF	TGTGCCAGCAGCGTCGGGACTAGCGGGAGCAATGAGCAGTTCTTC
TRBV9	TRBD1	TRBJ1-2	.	CASRPTGGSYGYTF	TGTGCCAGCAGACCAACAGGGGGGAGCTATGGCTACACCTTC
TRBV7-9	TRBD2	TRBJ2-1	.	CASSLGAGGGYNEQFF	TGTGCCAGCAGCTTAGGGGCGGGAGGTGGGTACAATGAGCAGTTCTTC
TRBV27	.	TRBJ1-2	.	CASGNPGVYGYTF	TGTGCCAGCGGGAATCCAGGGGTCTATGGCTACACCTTC